This T cell receptor (beta chain) originates from a study of patients and donors after allogeneic stem cell transplantation. MiXCR, run by TCRdb on the RT-PCR reads, gives a single entry per CDR3 protein. The top ten clones hold less than 60% of a sample with 20,000 or so distinct CDR3 sequences, 29% of them seen once. In this sample, this clonotype turned up a few times. The CDR3 runs to 12 residues. The germline V and J ends were trimmed by 7 bases and 5 bases, with 11 bases remaining between them. CDR1 MNHEY and CDR2 SVGAGI come from the germline V gene. This chain connects TRBV6-5 to TRBJ1-1, with D maybe TRBD1 (5 bases). The sequenced sample consisted of blood, either unsorted or a sorted T cell fraction (not recorded which). The TCR sequence derives from a human donor who was either an allogeneic HSCT recipient or a stem cell or donor lymphocyte infusion donor (not recorded which). It is not recorded whose cells these are; they may come from a transplant donor. CDR3 sequence (DNA): TGTGCCAGCATCGACTGGGGGACTGAAGCTTTCTTT. As protein: CASIDWGTEAFF.